A single sample is the source of the 16 T cell receptor beta chains below, sequenced in a study of T cell responses to AZD1222 COVID-19 vaccine. Method: immunoSEQ multiplex PCR; TCRdb's copy keeps in-frame clones and lacks some. The sample lists about 92,000 clones; approximately 91% were seen once. The sample was peripheral blood, taken on day 0 of AZD1222 vaccination. Every receptor here comes from an adult in good health.

The gene calls are TRBV7-8 and TRBJ2-7; no reliable D call. From germline, CDR1 is SGHVS and CDR2 FQNEAQ. Trimming pared 1 base from V and 3 bases from J, leaving 7 bases between. The CDR3 covers 13 residues. The CDR3 DNA sequence: TGTGCCAGCAGCTTAGTGTCCGACTACGAGCAGTACTTC. Translation gives CASSLVSDYEQYF.

The gene calls are TRBV7-2 and TRBJ1-2; TRBD1 is a possible D gene (6 bases). Trimming stripped 5 bases from V and 2 bases from J, with 9 bases between. Per the germline V gene, CDR1 is SGHTA and CDR2 is FQGNSA. This CDR3 has 13 amino acids. The DNA of the CDR3 is TGTGCCAGCAGCGAAGACAGGAACTATGGCTACACCTTC. Its protein product is CASSEDRNYGYTF.

The rearrangement uses TRBV28 and TRBJ1-4; TRBD1 aligns across 9 bases. The CDR3 is 15 amino acids. Germline-derived CDR1 and CDR2 are MDHEN and SYDVKM. V lost 6 bases to trimming and J lost 5 bases; unmatched junction nucleotides: 7. CDR3 nucleotide sequence: TGTGCCAGCAGGGTACCGGGACAGGGAAATGAAAAACTGTTTTTT. Protein: CASRVPGQGNEKLFF.

The chain carries TRBV3-1 (or the pseudogene TRBV3-2) and TRBJ1-2; the D gene is possibly TRBD1 (5 bases). The length of the CDR3 is 14 residues. Trimming left V 0 bases short and J 4 bases short, with 9 bases between. Germline assignment: CDR1 LGHDT and CDR2 YNNKEL (reference sequence). The CDR3 DNA follows: TGTGCCAGCAGCCAAGACGAGACAGTCTATGGCTACACCTTC. Translation gives CASSQDETVYGYTF.

The chain uses TRBV5-8 and TRBJ1-2; 7 nucleotides agree with TRBD1. From germline, CDR1 is SGHTS and CDR2 YDEGEE. CDR3 size: 15 residues. The V segment lost 4 bases and the J segment 0 bases; nucleotides outside the gene matches: 6. CDR3 bases: TGTGCCAGCAGCCCGGGGACAGAAACTAACTATGGCTACACCTTC. This codes for CASSPGTETNYGYTF. Using reference TRBV5-8 and TRBJ1-2 for the parts outside the CDR3, the full variable domain is EAGVTQSPTHLIKTRGQQATLRCSPISGHTSVYWYQQALGLGLQFLLWYDEGEERNRGNFPPRFSGRQFPNYSSELNVNALELEDSALYLCASSPGTETNYGYTFGSGTRLTVV.

This chain connects TRBV5-4 to TRBJ2-7, with a tentative D call TRBD2 (6 bases). Germline assignment: CDR1 SGHNT and CDR2 YYREEE (reference sequence). The CDR3 has 17 amino acids. Between the trimmed V and J ends, which lost 0 bases and 4 bases, there was a span of 20 bases. Written as DNA, the CDR3 is TGTGCCAGCAGCTTGGGGGGCGGTGCCCTAGCGTCTTACGAGCAGTACTTC. Its translation is CASSLGGGALASYEQYF.

The V call is TRBV7-8, the J call TRBJ1-6, with 9 bases aligning to TRBD1. J was trimmed by 8 bases and V by 3 bases; bases with no gene match: 2. Germline CDR1 SGHVS, CDR2 FQNEAQ. The CDR3 has 14 residues. This CDR3 is CASSFGTGHSPLHF. The CDR3 nucleotides are TGTGCCAGCAGCTTCGGGACAGGGCATTCACCCCTCCACTTT.

This clone was detected only a few times. The chain uses TRBV9 and TRBJ1-2, with 9 bases lining up with TRBD1. This CDR3 region has 14 residues. Per germline, CDR1 SGDLS and CDR2 YYNGEE. The V segment lost 3 bases and the J segment 4 bases; nucleotides outside the gene matches: 4. For the CDR3, the DNA is TGTGCCAGCAGCGGCGGACAGGGGTCCTATGGCTACACCTTC. It is translated as CASSGGQGSYGYTF.

This chain joins TRBV30 and TRBJ1-2; D gene unclear. This CDR3 is built from 12 residues. V was clipped by 0 bases and J by 7 bases, with 9 bases between them. Germline V lookup: CDR1 GTSNPN, CDR2 SVGIG (reference sequence). In DNA, the CDR3 is TGTGCCTGGAGTGTAGGGTTTGGTGGCTACACCTTC. It specifies CAWSVGFGGYTF. The entire variable domain, with the rest obtained from reference TRBV30 and TRBJ1-2, is as follows: SQTIHQWPATLVQPVGSPLSLECTVEGTSNPNLYWYRQAAGRGLQLLFYSVGIGQISSEVPQNLSASRPQDRQFILSSKKLLLSDSGFYLCAWSVGFGGYTFGSGTRLTVV.

V usage is TRBV5-1 and J usage is TRBJ1-2; 9 positions agree with TRBD1. CDR1 SGHRS and CDR2 YFSETQ come from the germline V gene. This CDR3 has 15 residues. With 0 bases clipped from V and 2 bases from J, the junction kept 2 bases outside the gene matches. CDR3 region: CASSLETGGNYGYTF. The CDR3, as DNA: TGCGCCAGCAGCTTGGAGACAGGGGGAAACTATGGCTACACCTTC.

This chain joins TRBV2 and TRBJ2-7; weak D call: TRBD1 (5 bases). The germline V gene encodes CDR1 SNHLY and CDR2 FYNNEI. The V gene lost 9 bases and the J gene lost 4 bases, with 16 bases spanning the gap. The CDR3 is made up of 13 amino acids. The CDR3 region has the DNA TGTGCCAGTGAATTGGCAGGGTCGTACGAGCAGTACTTC. Encoded protein: CASELAGSYEQYF.

This chain links TRBV6-2 or TRBV6-3 with TRBJ1-3; D is ambiguous. Trimming shortened V by 2 bases and J by 2 bases, and 13 bases separated the two germline ends. Germline V CDR1 and CDR2: MNHEY, SVGEGT. The CDR3 sequence is 16 residues long. The CDR3 DNA reads as TGTGCCAGCAGTTACCACGCGGGTAAGACTGGAAACACCATATATTTT. Translated, it gives CASSYHAGKTGNTIYF.

This chain uses TRBV6-2 or TRBV6-3 with TRBJ1-6; 8 nucleotides line up with TRBD1. The CDR3 length is 15 residues. The junction had 10 bases not matched to a gene; V was cut back by 6 bases and J by 9 bases. Germline assignment: CDR1 MNHEY and CDR2 SVGEGT. The CDR3 loop is CASSQVQGAPSPLHF. CDR3 sequence (DNA): TGTGCCAGCAGCCAGGTTCAGGGGGCGCCTTCACCCCTCCACTTT.

The chain links TRBV15 to TRBJ1-5; D unresolved. The CDR3 sequence is 16 residues long. Trimming left V 5 bases short and J 3 bases short, with 17 bases between. Germline V CDR1 and CDR2: LNHNV, YYDKDF (reference sequence). CDR3 sequence: CATSEVIGIDNQPQHF. CDR3 bases: TGTGCCACCAGCGAGGTAATAGGGATTGACAATCAGCCCCAGCATTTT.

The rearrangement uses TRBV20-1 and TRBJ1-1, with unresolved D. Germline loops: CDR1 DFQATT, CDR2 SNEGSKA (reference sequence). V was clipped by 1 base and J by 4 bases, with 4 bases between them. The CDR3 is made up of 11 amino acids. This CDR3 is CSARVSTEAFF. CDR3 nucleotides: TGCAGTGCTAGAGTTTCCACTGAAGCTTTCTTT.

The rearrangement links TRBV7-3 to TRBJ2-7; TRBD1 is a possible D gene (5 bases). The V gene lost 1 base and the J gene lost 0 bases, with 7 bases spanning the gap. The length of the CDR3 is 14 residues. Germline lookup yields CDR1 SGHTA and CDR2 FQGTGA. As DNA, the CDR3 is TGTGCCAGCAGCTTAAAGGGGTTCTCCTACGAGCAGTACTTC. It yields the protein CASSLKGFSYEQYF.